Shown below are 17 T cell receptor beta chains from a single sample sequenced in a study of PD-L1 blockade in urothelial cancer (dated by TCRdb to 2016 to 2017). Libraries were constructed by the immunoSEQ multiplex PCR assay. Imported from immuneACCESS, the table was reduced by TCRdb to in-frame sequences with V and J called. These copies leave out some clones; in studies compared against another copy, an unresolved V gene accounts for under half, and the cause of the remainder is not known. The sample records some 22,000 clones, 85% to 90% of which are singletons. The ten largest make up about 16% of the sample. The input for sequencing was PBMCs, taken around atezolizumab (anti-PD-L1) treatment. These receptor sequences come from a woman between 55 and 75 years old with urothelial cancer.

The chain carries TRBV14 and TRBJ2-2; maybe TRBD2 (6 bases). Trimming removed 0 bases from V and 8 bases from J, with 13 bases in between. CDR3 size: 15 residues. The germline V gene encodes CDR1 SGHDN and CDR2 FVKESK. The CDR3 nucleotides read TGTGCCAGCAGCCAAGACCGGAGGGGCAAGGGGGAGCTGTTTTTT. It translates to CASSQDRRGKGELFF.

The chain joins TRBV5-1 to TRBJ2-1, with 8 bases lining up with TRBD1. The V and J ends lost 3 bases and 8 bases, in that order; junction bases with no gene match: 7. CDR1 SGHRS and CDR2 YFSETQ come from the germline V gene. CDR3 length equals 14 residues. The CDR3 spells CASSSTGVTDEQFF. CDR3 coding DNA: TGCGCCAGCAGCTCGACAGGGGTGACTGATGAGCAGTTCTTC.

The chain joins TRBV5-5 to TRBJ2-1; D remains ambiguous. V gave up 0 bases and J gave up 4 bases, with 11 bases separating them. The CDR3 is 15 amino acids. CDR1 is SGHKS, CDR2 YYEKEE, per germline (reference sequence). The CDR3 spells CASSLGANPYNEQFF. CDR3 DNA: TGTGCCAGCAGCTTGGGGGCGAACCCTTACAATGAGCAGTTCTTC.

The chain couples TRBV30 to TRBJ2-6; possibly TRBD2 for D (5 bases). V dropped 8 bases and J dropped 0 bases, with 8 bases sitting between them. Germline CDR1 and CDR2: GTSNPN and SVGIG (reference sequence). The CDR3 is made up of 13 amino acids. The DNA of the CDR3 is TGTGCCCTAAGCGGCTCTGGGGCCAACGTCCTGACTTTC. Amino acid sequence: CALSGSGANVLTF.

The rearrangement uses TRBV28 and TRBJ2-7; D might be TRBD1 (6 bases). V gave up 6 bases and J gave up 3 bases, with 18 bases separating them. Germline V gene sequence: CDR1 MDHEN, CDR2 SYDVKM. This CDR3 contains 15 residues. This chain's CDR3 is CASRLDRNSIYEQYF. DNA for the CDR3: TGTGCCAGCAGGCTCGACAGGAACTCAATCTACGAGCAGTACTTC.

This chain links TRBV2 with TRBJ1-3; D is undetermined. The V and J ends lost 4 bases and 0 bases respectively, with 7 bases between them. Germline lookup yields CDR1 SNHLY and CDR2 FYNNEI. The CDR3 is made up of 14 amino acids. The CDR3 region has the DNA TGTGCCAGCAGTGCACAGTACTCTGGAAACACCATATATTTT. Translating gives CASSAQYSGNTIYF.

The chain recombines TRBV5-1 with TRBJ2-3, with 8 bases fitting TRBD2. The CDR3 sequence is 16 residues long. Germline-derived CDR1 and CDR2 are SGHRS and YFSETQ. V trimming: 7 bases; J trimming: 0 bases; junction bases outside the gene matches: 10. DNA for the CDR3: TGCGCCAGCGGCCCAGGGACTAGTGGGAGCACAGATACGCAGTATTTT. It is translated as CASGPGTSGSTDTQYF.

This clone was counted a few times. The chain couples TRBV28 to TRBJ2-2; 7 bases agree with TRBD2. After removal of 5 bases from V and 4 bases from J, the junction contained 10 bases not matched to a gene. CDR1 MDHEN and CDR2 SYDVKM come from the germline V gene. CDR3 length: 16 residues. CDR3 amino acids: CASSMGLPSPTGELFF. CDR3 nucleotides: TGTGCCAGCAGTATGGGACTACCCTCACCCACCGGGGAGCTGTTTTTT.

This clone was counted once. The chain recombines TRBV7-6 with TRBJ2-7; D call uncertain. Per germline, CDR1 SGHVS and CDR2 FNYEAQ. Trimming shortened V by 0 bases and J by 1 base, and 7 bases separated the two germline ends. The CDR3 is 14 amino acids. The CDR3 DNA is TGTGCCAGCAGCTTAGCAGCAGCGTCCTACGAGCAGTACTTC. Protein product: CASSLAAASYEQYF.

This clone has a handful of counts. The chain carries TRBV7-2 and TRBJ2-7, with 12 bases matching TRBD2. From germline, CDR1 is SGHTA and CDR2 FQGNSA. Trimming cost V 4 bases and J 0 bases; bases outside gene matches: 7. CDR3 size: 17 residues. Written as DNA, the CDR3 is TGTGCCAGCAGCTCCACCCTAGCGGGAGGGTCCTCCTACGAGCAGTACTTC. It translates to CASSSTLAGGSSYEQYF.

The CDR3 here is CASSSGDRAGYTF. As DNA, the CDR3 is TGTGCCAGTAGTTCCGGGGACAGGGCGGGCTACACCTTC. The chain joins TRBV19 to TRBJ1-2; TRBD1 agrees at 9 bases. The CDR3 runs to 13 residues. Germline V gene lookup returns CDR1 LNHDA and CDR2 SQIVND (reference sequence). With 5 bases clipped from V and 8 bases from J, the junction kept 6 bases outside the gene matches.

The chain combines TRBV7-3 with TRBJ2-4, with D maybe TRBD2 (7 bases). The germline CDR1 and CDR2 sequences are SGHTA and FQGTGA. Trimming removed 5 bases from V and 7 bases from J, with 18 bases in between. The CDR3 runs to 15 residues. In DNA form, the CDR3 reads TGTGCCAGCAGCCCTGGGGGGGGGCAGGGGAACATTCAGTACTTC. Translating gives CASSPGGGQGNIQYF.

The J gene is TRBJ1-1, the V gene TRBV15; D is possibly TRBD1 (5 bases). The V gene lost 0 bases and the J gene lost 1 base, with 9 bases spanning the gap. Germline V gives CDR1 LNHNV, CDR2 YYDKDF (reference sequence). CDR3 size: 15 residues. CDR3 sequence reads: CATSRDYGGNTEAFF. In DNA form, the CDR3 reads TGTGCCACCAGCAGAGATTACGGGGGGAACACTGAAGCTTTCTTT.

The chain links TRBV2 to TRBJ2-7; weak D call: TRBD2 (6 bases). Trimming cost V 6 bases and J 6 bases, with 24 bases left between them. CDR3 length equals 16 residues. Per germline, CDR1 SNHLY and CDR2 FYNNEI. The CDR3 nucleotides read TGTGCCAGCAGCCCTACGTCGGGGACTCAAGCGGGCGAGCAGTACTTC. This gives the protein CASSPTSGTQAGEQYF. Supplemented by reference TRBV2 and TRBJ2-7, the full variable domain reads EPEVTQTPSHQVTQMGQEVILRCVPISNHLYFYWYRQILGQKVEFLVSFYNNEISEKSEIFDDQFSVERPDGSNFTLKIRSTKLEDSAMYFCASSPTSGTQAGEQYFGPGTRLTVT.

V is TRBV27 and J is TRBJ2-7; 7 bases line up with TRBD1. CDR3 size: 15 residues. After removal of 2 bases from V and 2 bases from J, the junction contained 6 bases not matched to a gene. Germline CDR1 and CDR2: MNHEY and SMNVEV (reference sequence). CDR3 nucleotide sequence: TGTGCCAGCAGTTTAAAAGGGGGCGTCACCTACGAGCAGTACTTC. As protein: CASSLKGGVTYEQYF.

CDR3 DNA sequence: TGTGCCAGCAGTTTGCAGGCCTATGGCTACACCTTC. Amino acid sequence: CASSLQAYGYTF. The chain has TRBV28 and TRBJ1-2; D is undetermined. V lost 3 bases and J 4 bases, leaving 6 bases between the germline ends. Germline lookup yields CDR1 MDHEN and CDR2 SYDVKM. CDR3 size: 12 residues.

Of note for this clone: At one of its ends the junction is not consistent with the germline gene, which may arise from a read error. This chain connects TRBV4-2 to TRBJ2-1; D remains unclear. The germline CDR1 and CDR2 sequences are LGHNA and YNFKEQ. The CDR3 spans 13 residues. CDR3 nucleotides: TGTGCCAGCAGCCAAGACGGAGAAGGCGAGCAGCTCTTC. The encoded protein is CASSQDGEGEQLF.